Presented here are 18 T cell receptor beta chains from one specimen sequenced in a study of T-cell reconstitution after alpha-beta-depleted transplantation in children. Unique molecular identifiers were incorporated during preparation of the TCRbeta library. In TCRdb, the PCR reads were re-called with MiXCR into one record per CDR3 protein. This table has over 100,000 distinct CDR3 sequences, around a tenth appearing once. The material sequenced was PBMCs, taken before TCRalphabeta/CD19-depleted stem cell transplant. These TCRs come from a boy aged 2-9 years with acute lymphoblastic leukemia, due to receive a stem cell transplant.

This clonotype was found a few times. The CDR3 region has the DNA TGCAGTGCCAGCCCCAACTCGAAAGGGACTGAAGCTTTCTTT. Translation gives CSASPNSKGTEAFF. The genes are TRBV20-1 and TRBJ1-1, with D unresolved. The CDR3 spans 14 residues. Deletions cut 6 bases from V and 5 bases from J, with 19 bases between. CDR1 and CDR2 (germline): DFQATT, SNEGSKA (reference sequence).

CDR3 DNA sequence: TGTGCCAGCAGGGTGGGACTAGCGGAGGCTTACGAGCAGTACTTC. This sequence encodes CASRVGLAEAYEQYF. This chain uses TRBV5-4 with TRBJ2-7; 11 nucleotides align to TRBD2. V was clipped by 5 bases and J by 4 bases; unmatched bases: 8. CDR3 length equals 15 residues. From germline, CDR1 is SGHNT and CDR2 YYREEE (reference sequence).

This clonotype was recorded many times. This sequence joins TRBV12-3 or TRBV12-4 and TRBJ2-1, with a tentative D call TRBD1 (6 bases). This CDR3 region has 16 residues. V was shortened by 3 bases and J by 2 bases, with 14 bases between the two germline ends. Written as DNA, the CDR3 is TGTGCCAGCAGTTTTAGGGGGAGCCGGGCCTACAATGAGCAGTTCTTC. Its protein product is CASSFRGSRAYNEQFF.

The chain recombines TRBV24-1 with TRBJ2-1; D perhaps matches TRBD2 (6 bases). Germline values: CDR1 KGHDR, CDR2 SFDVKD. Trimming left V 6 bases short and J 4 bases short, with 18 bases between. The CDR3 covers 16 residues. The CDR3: CATSSRRIAEYNEQFF. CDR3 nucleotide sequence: TGTGCCACCAGTTCCCGTCGAATAGCGGAGTACAATGAGCAGTTCTTC.

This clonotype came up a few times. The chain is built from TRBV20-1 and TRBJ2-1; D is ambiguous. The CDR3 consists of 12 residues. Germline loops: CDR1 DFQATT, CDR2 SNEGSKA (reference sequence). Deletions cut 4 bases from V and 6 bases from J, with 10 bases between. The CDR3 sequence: CSAMLRRNEQFF. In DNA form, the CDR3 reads TGCAGTGCTATGCTCCGGCGCAATGAGCAGTTCTTC.

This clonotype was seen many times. CDR3 nucleotides: TGTGCCAGCAGCCTCCCCCGGGGGACCTTGAACACTGAAGCTTTCTTT. It translates to CASSLPRGTLNTEAFF. V gene TRBV7-9 combines with J gene TRBJ1-1; a weak D match, TRBD1 (5 bases). CDR3 length equals 16 residues. V was cut by 5 bases and J by 0 bases, with 16 bases left in between. The germline V gene encodes CDR1 SEHNR and CDR2 FQNEAQ (reference sequence). The variable domain in full, completed from reference TRBV7-9 and TRBJ1-1, reads DTGVSQNPRHKITKRGQNVTFRCDPISEHNRLYWYRQTLGQGPEFLTYFQNEAQLEKSRLLSDRFSAERPKGSFSTLEIQRTEQGDSAMYLCASSLPRGTLNTEAFFGQGTRLTVV.

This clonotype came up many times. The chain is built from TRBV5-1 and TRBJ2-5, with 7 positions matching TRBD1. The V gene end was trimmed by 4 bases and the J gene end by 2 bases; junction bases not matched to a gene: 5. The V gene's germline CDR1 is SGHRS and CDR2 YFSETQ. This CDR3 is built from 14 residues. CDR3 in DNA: TGCGCCAGCAGCCTTCGGACAGGACAAGAGACCCAGTACTTC. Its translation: CASSLRTGQETQYF.

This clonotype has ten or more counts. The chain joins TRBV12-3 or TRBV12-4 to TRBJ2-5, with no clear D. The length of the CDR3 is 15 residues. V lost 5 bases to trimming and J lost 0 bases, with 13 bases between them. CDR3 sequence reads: CASSPPLLYQETQYF. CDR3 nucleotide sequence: TGTGCCAGCAGTCCCCCGCTCCTGTACCAAGAGACCCAGTACTTC.

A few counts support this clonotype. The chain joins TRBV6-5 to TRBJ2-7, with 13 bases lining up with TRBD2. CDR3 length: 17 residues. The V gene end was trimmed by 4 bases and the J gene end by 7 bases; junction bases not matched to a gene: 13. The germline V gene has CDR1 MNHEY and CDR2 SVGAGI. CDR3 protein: CASSSSRTSGRTREQYF. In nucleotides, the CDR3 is TGTGCCAGCAGTTCCTCCCGGACTAGCGGGAGAACTAGGGAGCAGTACTTC.

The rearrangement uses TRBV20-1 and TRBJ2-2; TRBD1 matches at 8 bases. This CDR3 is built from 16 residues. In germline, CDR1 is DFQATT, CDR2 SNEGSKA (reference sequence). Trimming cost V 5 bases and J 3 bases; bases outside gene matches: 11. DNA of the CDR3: TGCAGTGCTGGGACGCCCAAACAGGGGGACACCGGGGAGCTGTTTTTT. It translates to CSAGTPKQGDTGELFF.

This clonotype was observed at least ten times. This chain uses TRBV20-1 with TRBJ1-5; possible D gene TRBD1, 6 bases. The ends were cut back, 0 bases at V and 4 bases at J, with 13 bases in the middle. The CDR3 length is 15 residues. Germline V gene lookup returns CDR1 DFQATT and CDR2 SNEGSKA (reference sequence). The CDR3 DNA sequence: TGCAGTGCTAGAGATCCGGGGGCGGAGAATCAGCCCCAGCATTTT. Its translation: CSARDPGAENQPQHF.

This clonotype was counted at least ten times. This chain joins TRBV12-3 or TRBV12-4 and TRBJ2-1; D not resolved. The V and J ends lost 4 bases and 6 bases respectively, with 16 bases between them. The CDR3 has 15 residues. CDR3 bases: TGTGCCAGCAGTTCTGCGACTTTTGGACCCAATGAGCAGTTCTTC. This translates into CASSSATFGPNEQFF.

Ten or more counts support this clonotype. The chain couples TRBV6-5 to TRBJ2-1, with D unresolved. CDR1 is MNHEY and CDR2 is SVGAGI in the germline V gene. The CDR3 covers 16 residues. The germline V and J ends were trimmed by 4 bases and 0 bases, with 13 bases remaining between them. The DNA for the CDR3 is TGTGCCAGCAGTTCTACTGGGCTCAGCTCCTACAATGAGCAGTTCTTC. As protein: CASSSTGLSSYNEQFF.

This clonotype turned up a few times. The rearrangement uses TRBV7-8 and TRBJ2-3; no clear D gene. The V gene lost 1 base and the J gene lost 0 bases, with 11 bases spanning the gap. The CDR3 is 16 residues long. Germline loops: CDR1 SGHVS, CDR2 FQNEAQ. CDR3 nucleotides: TGTGCCAGCAGCTTAGGCCCTGGGTCTAGCACAGATACGCAGTATTTT. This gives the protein CASSLGPGSSTDTQYF.

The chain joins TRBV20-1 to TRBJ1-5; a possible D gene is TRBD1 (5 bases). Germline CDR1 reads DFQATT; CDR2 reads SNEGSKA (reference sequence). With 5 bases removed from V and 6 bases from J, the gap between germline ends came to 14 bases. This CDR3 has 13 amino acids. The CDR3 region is CSAAQGGAQPQHF. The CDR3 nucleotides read TGCAGTGCTGCCCAGGGCGGTGCTCAGCCCCAGCATTTT.

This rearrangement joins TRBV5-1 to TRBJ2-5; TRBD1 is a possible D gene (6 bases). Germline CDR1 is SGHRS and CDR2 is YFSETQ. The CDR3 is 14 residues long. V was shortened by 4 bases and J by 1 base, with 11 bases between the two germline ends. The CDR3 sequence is CASSRTGFQETQYF. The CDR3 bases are TGCGCCAGCAGCCGAACAGGGTTCCAAGAGACCCAGTACTTC.

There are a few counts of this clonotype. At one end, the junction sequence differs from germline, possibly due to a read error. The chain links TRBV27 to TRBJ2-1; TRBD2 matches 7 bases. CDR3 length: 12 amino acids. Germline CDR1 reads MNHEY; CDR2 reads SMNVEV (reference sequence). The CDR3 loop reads CASSLGGGRQHF. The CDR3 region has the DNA TGTGCCAGCAGTTTAGGGGGGGGTCGGCAACACTTC.

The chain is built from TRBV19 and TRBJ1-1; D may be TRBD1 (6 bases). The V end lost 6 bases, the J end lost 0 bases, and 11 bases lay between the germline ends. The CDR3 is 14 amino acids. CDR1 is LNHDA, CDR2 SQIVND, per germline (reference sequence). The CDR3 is CASRRGHLNTEAFF. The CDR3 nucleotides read TGTGCCAGTAGACGGGGACACTTGAACACTGAAGCTTTCTTT. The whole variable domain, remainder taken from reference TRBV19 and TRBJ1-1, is DGGITQSPKYLFRKEGQNVTLSCEQNLNHDAMYWYRQDPGQGLRLIYYSQIVNDFQKGDIAEGYSVSREKKESFPLTVTSAQKNPTAFYLCASRRGHLNTEAFFGQGTRLTVV.